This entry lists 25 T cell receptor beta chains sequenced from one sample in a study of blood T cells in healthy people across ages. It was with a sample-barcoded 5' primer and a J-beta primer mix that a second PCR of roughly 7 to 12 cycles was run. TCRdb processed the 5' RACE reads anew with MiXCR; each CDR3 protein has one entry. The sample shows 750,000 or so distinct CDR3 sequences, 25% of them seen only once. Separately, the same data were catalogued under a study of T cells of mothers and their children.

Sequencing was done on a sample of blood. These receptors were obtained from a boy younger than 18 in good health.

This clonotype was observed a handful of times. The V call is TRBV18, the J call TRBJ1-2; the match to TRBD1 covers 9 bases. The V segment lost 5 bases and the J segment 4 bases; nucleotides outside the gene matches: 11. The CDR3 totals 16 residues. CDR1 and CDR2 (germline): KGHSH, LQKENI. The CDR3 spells CASSITGGASPYGYTF. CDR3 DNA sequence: TGTGCCAGCTCAATAACAGGGGGCGCATCCCCCTATGGCTACACCTTC.

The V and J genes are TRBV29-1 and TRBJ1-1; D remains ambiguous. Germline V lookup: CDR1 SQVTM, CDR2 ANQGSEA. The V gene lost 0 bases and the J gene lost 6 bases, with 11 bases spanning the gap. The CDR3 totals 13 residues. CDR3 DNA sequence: TGCAGCGTTGAAGATCGGCCGGACCCTGAAGCTTTCTTT. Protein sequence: CSVEDRPDPEAFF.

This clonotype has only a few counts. DNA for the CDR3: TGTGCCAGCAGTTTTGGGTTTTTGCCCACTGAAGCTTTCTTT. This sequence encodes CASSFGFLPTEAFF. J is TRBJ1-1 and V is TRBV12-3 or TRBV12-4, with D unclear. V lost 3 bases to trimming and J lost 4 bases, with 12 bases between them. This CDR3 has 14 residues.

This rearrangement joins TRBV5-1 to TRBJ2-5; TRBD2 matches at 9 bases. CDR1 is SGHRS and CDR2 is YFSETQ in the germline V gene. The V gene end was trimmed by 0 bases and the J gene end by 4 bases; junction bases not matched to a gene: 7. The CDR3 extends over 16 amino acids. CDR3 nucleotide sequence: TGCGCCAGCAGCTTGGAAGGAGCGGGAGGTGGAGAGACCCAGTACTTC. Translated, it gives CASSLEGAGGGETQYF.

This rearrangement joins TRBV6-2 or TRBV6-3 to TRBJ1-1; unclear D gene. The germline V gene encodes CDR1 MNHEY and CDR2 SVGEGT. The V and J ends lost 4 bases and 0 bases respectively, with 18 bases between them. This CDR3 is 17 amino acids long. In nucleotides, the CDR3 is TGTGCCAGCAGTTTCTGGTCGGACGGAGGTATGAACACTGAAGCTTTCTTT. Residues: CASSFWSDGGMNTEAFF.

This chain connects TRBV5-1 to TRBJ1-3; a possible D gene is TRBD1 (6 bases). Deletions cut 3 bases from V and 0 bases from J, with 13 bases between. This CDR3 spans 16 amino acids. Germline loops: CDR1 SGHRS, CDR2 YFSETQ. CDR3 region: CASSSRQANSGNTIYF. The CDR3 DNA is TGCGCCAGCAGCTCTCGACAGGCCAACTCTGGAAACACCATATATTTT.

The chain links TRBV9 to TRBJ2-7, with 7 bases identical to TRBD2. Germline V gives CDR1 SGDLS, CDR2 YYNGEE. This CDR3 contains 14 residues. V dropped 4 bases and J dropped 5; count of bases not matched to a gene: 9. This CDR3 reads CASSSGSGPNEQYF. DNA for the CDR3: TGTGCCAGCAGCTCTGGTAGCGGGCCGAACGAGCAGTACTTC.

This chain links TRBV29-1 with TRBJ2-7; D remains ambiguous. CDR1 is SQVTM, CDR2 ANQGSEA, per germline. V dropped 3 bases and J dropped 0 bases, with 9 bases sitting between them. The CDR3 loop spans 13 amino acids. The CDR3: CSVEVEGSYEQYF. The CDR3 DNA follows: TGCAGCGTTGAGGTCGAAGGCTCCTACGAGCAGTACTTC.

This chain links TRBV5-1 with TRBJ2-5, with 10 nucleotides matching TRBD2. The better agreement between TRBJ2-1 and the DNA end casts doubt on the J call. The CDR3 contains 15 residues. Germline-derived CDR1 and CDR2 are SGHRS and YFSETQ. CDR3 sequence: CASSVFSGGYNEQFF. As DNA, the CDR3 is TGCGCCAGCAGCGTATTTAGCGGGGGGTACAATGAGCAGTTCTTC.

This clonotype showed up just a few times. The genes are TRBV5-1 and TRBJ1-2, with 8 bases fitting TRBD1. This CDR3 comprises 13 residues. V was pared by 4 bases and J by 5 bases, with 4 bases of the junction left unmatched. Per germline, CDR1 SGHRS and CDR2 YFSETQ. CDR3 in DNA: TGCGCCAGCAGCGCGGGACAGGTTTATGGCTACACCTTC. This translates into CASSAGQVYGYTF.

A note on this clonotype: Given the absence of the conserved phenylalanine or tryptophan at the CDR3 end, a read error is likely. The CDR3 DNA is TGTGCCAGCAGCTTAGGGGCTAGCGGGAGCTACGAGCAGTACCTC. It is translated as CASSLGASGSYEQYL. The rearrangement uses TRBV7-2 and TRBJ2-7; 10 nucleotides match TRBD2. V shed 1 base and J 3 bases; nucleotides not matched to a gene: 3. This CDR3 contains 15 residues. The germline V gene encodes CDR1 SGHTA and CDR2 FQGNSA.

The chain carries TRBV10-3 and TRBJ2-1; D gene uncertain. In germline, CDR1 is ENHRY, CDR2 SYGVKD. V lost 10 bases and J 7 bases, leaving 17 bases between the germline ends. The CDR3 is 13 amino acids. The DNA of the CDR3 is TGTGCCACCGGAGTAGCAGAGACAAATGAGCAGTTCTTC. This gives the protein CATGVAETNEQFF.

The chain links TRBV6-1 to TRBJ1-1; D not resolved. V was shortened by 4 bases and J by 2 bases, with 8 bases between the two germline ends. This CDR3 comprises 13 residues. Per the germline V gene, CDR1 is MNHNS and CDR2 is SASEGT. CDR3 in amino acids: CASSVLGNTEAFF. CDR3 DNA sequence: TGTGCCAGCAGTGTGTTAGGTAACACTGAAGCTTTCTTT.

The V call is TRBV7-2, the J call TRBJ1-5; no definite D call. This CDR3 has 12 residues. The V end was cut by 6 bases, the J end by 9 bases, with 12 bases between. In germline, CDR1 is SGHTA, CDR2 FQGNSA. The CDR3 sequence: CASSQNLGPQHF. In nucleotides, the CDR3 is TGTGCCAGCAGTCAAAATTTGGGGCCCCAGCATTTT.

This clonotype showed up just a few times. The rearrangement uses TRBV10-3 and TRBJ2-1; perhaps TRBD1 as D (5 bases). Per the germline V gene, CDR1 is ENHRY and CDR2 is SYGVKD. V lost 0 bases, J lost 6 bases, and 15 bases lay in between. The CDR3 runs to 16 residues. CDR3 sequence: CAISESIQAPLNEQFF. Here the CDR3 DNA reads TGTGCCATCAGTGAGTCGATACAGGCCCCCCTCAATGAGCAGTTCTTC.

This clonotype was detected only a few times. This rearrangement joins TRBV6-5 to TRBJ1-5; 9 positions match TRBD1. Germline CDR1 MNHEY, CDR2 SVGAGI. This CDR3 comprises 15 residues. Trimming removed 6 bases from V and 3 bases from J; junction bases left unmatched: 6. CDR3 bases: TGTGCCAGCAGAGTTGACAGGGGGGTCAATCAGCCCCAGCATTTT. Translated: CASRVDRGVNQPQHF.

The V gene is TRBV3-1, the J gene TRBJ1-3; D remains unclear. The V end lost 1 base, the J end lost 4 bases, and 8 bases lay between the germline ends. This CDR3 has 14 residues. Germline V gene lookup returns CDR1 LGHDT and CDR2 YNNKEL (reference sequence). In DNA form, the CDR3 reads TGTGCCAGCAGCCAAGGGATATACGGAAACACCATATATTTT. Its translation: CASSQGIYGNTIYF. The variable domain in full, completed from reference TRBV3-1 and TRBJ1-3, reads DTAVSQTPKYLVTQMGNDKSIKCEQNLGHDTMYWYKQDSKKFLKIMFSYNNKELIINETVPNRFSPKSPDKAHLNLHINSLELGDSAVYFCASSQGIYGNTIYFGEGSWLTVV.

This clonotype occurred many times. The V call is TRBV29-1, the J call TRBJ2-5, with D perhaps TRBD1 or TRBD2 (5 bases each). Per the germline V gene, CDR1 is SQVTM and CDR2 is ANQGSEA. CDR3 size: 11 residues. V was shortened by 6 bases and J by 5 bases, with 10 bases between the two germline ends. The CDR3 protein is CSVKEGETQYF. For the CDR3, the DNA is TGCAGCGTCAAAGAGGGGGAGACCCAGTACTTC.

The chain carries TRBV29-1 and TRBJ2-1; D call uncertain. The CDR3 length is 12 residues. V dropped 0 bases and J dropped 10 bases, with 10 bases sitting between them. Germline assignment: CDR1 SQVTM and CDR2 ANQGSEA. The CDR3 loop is CSVEEGNWEQFF. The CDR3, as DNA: TGCAGCGTTGAAGAGGGTAATTGGGAGCAGTTCTTC.

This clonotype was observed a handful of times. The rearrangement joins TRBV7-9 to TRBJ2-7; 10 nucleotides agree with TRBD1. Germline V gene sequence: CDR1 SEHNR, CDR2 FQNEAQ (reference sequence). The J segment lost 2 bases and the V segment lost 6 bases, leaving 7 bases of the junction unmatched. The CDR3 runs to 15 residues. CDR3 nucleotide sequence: TGTGCCAGCAGTTGGCGGGACAGGGGACCCTACGAGCAGTACTTC. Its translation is CASSWRDRGPYEQYF.

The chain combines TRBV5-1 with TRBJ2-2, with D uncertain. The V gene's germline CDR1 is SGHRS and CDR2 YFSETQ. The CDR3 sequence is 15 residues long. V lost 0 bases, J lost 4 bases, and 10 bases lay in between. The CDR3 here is CASSLGQVGTGELFF. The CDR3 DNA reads TGCGCCAGCAGCTTGGGTCAGGTTGGCACCGGGGAGCTGTTTTTT.

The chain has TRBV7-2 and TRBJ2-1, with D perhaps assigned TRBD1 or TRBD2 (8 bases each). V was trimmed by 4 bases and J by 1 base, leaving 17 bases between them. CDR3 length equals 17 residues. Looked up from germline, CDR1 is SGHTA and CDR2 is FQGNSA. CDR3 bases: TGTGCCAGCAGCTCCCAGGGGGCGGGGGGTTCCTACAATGAGCAGTTCTTC. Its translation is CASSSQGAGGSYNEQFF. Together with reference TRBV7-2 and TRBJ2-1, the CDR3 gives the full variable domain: GAGVSQSPSNKVTEKGKDVELRCDPISGHTALYWYRQSLGQGLEFLIYFQGNSAPDKSGLPSDRFSAERTGGSVSTLTIQRTQQEDSAVYLCASSSQGAGGSYNEQFFGPGTRLTVL.

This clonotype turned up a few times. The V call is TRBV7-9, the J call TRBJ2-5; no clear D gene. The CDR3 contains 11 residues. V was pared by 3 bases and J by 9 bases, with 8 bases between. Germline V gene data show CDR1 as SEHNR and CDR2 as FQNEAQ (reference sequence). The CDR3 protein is CASSFARPQYF. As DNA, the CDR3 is TGTGCCAGCAGCTTCGCCCGGCCCCAGTACTTC.

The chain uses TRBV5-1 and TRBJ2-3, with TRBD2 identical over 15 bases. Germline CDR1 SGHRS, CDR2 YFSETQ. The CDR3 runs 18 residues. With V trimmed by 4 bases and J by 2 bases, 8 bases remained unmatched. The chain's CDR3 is CASSIGLAGGPFTDTQYF. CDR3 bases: TGCGCCAGCAGCATAGGACTAGCGGGAGGGCCGTTCACAGATACGCAGTATTTT.

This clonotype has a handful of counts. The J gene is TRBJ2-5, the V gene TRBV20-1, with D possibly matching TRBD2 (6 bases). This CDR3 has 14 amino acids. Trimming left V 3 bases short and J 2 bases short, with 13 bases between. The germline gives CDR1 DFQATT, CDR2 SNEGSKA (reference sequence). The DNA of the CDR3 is TGCAGTGCTAGGGGCGGGGCATTACAAGAGACCCAGTACTTC. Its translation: CSARGGALQETQYF.